This T cell receptor beta chain stems from a study of cytomegalovirus exposure and HLA in healthy donors. Study summary: Most donors, roughly 82% of 398 genotyped, fell in the Caucasian-associated ancestry cluster. Regarding the study as a whole: TCR beta V- and J-gene trimming was later associated with a missense DCLRE1C variant. Later, TCR association rates were found to vary by HLA locus, highest for DRB1 and lowest for HLA-C.

The CDR3 runs 17 residues. The germline V gene has CDR1 SGHAT and CDR2 FQNNGV. V dropped 7 bases and J dropped 3; count of bases not matched to a gene: 14. A word on this clone: What it recognizes is unknown.

The PCR had 60 Vbeta and 13 Jbeta primers. Assay used: immunoSEQ multiplex PCR; TCRdb lists only in-frame clones, some missing. Found here are about 140,000 clones, over 75% of them singletons; the top ten hold 1.2%. The sequenced material came from PBMCs. This clonotype originated in a female donor in good health and CMV-seronegative. The genes are TRBV11-2 and TRBJ2-5; 10 nucleotides line up with TRBD1. The CDR3 region is CASIFGTGVIWEETQYF. DNA of the CDR3: TGTGCCAGCATCTTCGGGACAGGGGTTATCTGGGAAGAGACCCAGTACTTC. Supplemented by reference TRBV11-2 and TRBJ2-5, the full variable domain reads EAGVAQSPRYKIIEKRQSVAFWCNPISGHATLYWYQQILGQGPKLLIQFQNNGVVDDSQLPKDRFSAERLKGVDSTLKIQPAKLEDSAVYLCASIFGTGVIWEETQYFGPGTRLLVL.